The clone carrying this T cell receptor (beta chain) has only one observation. Clones were sequenced by immunoSEQ multiplex PCR, and TCRdb holds only the in-frame ones, with some missing. The data show some 150,000 clones, roughly 94% seen once. The source of the sample is a study of control samples from healthy donors and cancer patients. The V end lost 4 bases, the J end lost 0 bases, and 14 bases lay between the germline ends. CDR1 is LNHDA and CDR2 is SQIVND in the germline V gene (reference sequence). This CDR3 comprises 16 residues. The V gene is TRBV19, the J gene TRBJ2-3, with D unresolved. The sequenced sample consisted of blood. This receptor was obtained from a man aged 40-55 years in good health. The CDR3 bases are TGTGCCAGTAGTACCGACCTGGGTAGGAGCACAGATACGCAGTATTTT. It specifies CASSTDLGRSTDTQYF. Supplemented by reference TRBV19 and TRBJ2-3, the full variable domain reads DGGITQSPKYLFRKEGQNVTLSCEQNLNHDAMYWYRQDPGQGLRLIYYSQIVNDFQKGDIAEGYSVSREKKESFPLTVTSAQKNPTAFYLCASSTDLGRSTDTQYFGPGTRLTVL.